This entry lists 11 T cell receptor beta chains sequenced from one sample in a study of T cells after yellow fever vaccination. One entry per CDR3 protein, called by TCRdb with MiXCR from the 5' RACE reads. The sample records hundreds of thousands of distinct CDR3 sequences, roughly 13% being singletons. The starting material was PBMCs, obtained on the day of the yellow fever booster vaccination. These receptors came from a man aged 25-40 years who received the YFV17D yellow fever vaccine.

This clonotype was counted at least ten times. This chain joins TRBV20-1 and TRBJ2-5, with a possible D match to TRBD2 (6 bases). CDR1 and CDR2 (germline): DFQATT, SNEGSKA (reference sequence). The CDR3 consists of 14 residues. Trimming stripped 3 bases from V and 0 bases from J, with 11 bases between. The CDR3 reads CSASGGTNQETQYF. CDR3 coding DNA: TGCAGTGCTAGTGGCGGGACCAACCAAGAGACCCAGTACTTC.

This chain joins TRBV15 and TRBJ2-7; 9 positions match TRBD1. CDR1 is LNHNV and CDR2 is YYDKDF in the germline V gene (reference sequence). The CDR3 length is 18 residues. The J segment lost 2 bases and the V segment lost 0 bases, leaving 11 bases of the junction unmatched. The CDR3 sequence: CATSRDTPTGTGTYEQYF. CDR3 bases: TGTGCCACCAGCAGAGATACCCCCACCGGGACAGGGACCTACGAGCAGTACTTC. Full variable domain (remainder filled in from reference TRBV15 and TRBJ2-7): DAMVIQNPRYQVTQFGKPVTLSCSQTLNHNVMYWYQQKSSQAPKLLFHYYDKDFNNEADTPDNFQSRRPNTSFCFLDIRSPGLGDTAMYLCATSRDTPTGTGTYEQYFGPGTRLTVT.

The chain employs TRBV7-2 and TRBJ1-1; D unclear. V lost 2 bases and J 6 bases, leaving 10 bases between the germline ends. The germline CDR1 and CDR2 sequences are SGHTA and FQGNSA. The CDR3 has 13 amino acids. In DNA, the CDR3 is TGTGCCAGCAGCTTAATTGGAGCGGCTGAAGCTTTCTTT. It yields the protein CASSLIGAAEAFF.

The DNA for the CDR3 is TGCGCCAGCAGCCTCATACCAGGACTAGCAAAGCTCGAGCAGTACTTC. Protein sequence: CASSLIPGLAKLEQYF. The V and J genes are TRBV4-3 and TRBJ2-7; 8 bases match TRBD2. Germline-derived CDR1 and CDR2 are LGHNA and YSLEER. The CDR3 has 16 amino acids. V shed 4 bases, J shed 6 bases, and the junction held 14 bases outside the gene matches.

This chain uses TRBV7-2 with TRBJ1-5; D unresolved. The CDR3 has 13 amino acids. CDR1 SGHTA and CDR2 FQGNSA come from the germline V gene. Trimming took off 4 bases at V and 2 bases at J, with 6 bases between the two ends. Here the CDR3 reads CASSSAGNQPQHF. In nucleotides, the CDR3 is TGTGCCAGCAGCTCCGCCGGCAATCAGCCCCAGCATTTT.

V and J are TRBV6-5 and TRBJ2-5, with D possibly being TRBD1 (5 bases). The CDR3 is 14 amino acids. From germline, CDR1 is MNHEY and CDR2 SVGAGI. V lost 4 bases and J 5 bases, leaving 14 bases between the germline ends. CDR3 in amino acids: CASSSVWGEETQYF. The CDR3 region has the DNA TGTGCCAGCAGTTCAGTGTGGGGCGAGGAGACCCAGTACTTC.

This clonotype was recorded many times. This chain joins TRBV7-2 and TRBJ2-1; 8 bases align to TRBD2. CDR3 length: 17 amino acids. CDR1 is SGHTA, CDR2 FQGNSA, per germline. V lost 0 bases to trimming and J lost 0 bases; unmatched junction nucleotides: 4. The DNA of the CDR3 is TGTGCCAGCAGCTTAGCTGCGAGCGGGAGCTCCTACAATGAGCAGTTCTTC. It codes for CASSLAASGSSYNEQFF.

This clonotype was seen at least ten times. V and J are TRBV3-1 and TRBJ2-7, with D perhaps matching TRBD2 (7 bases). V lost 5 bases, J lost 3 bases, and 17 bases lay in between. This CDR3 comprises 15 residues. Per the germline V gene, CDR1 is LGHDT and CDR2 is YNNKEL (reference sequence). This CDR3 reads CASSTLQGGGYEQYF. CDR3 coding DNA: TGTGCCAGCAGCACACTACAGGGAGGGGGCTACGAGCAGTACTTC.

This clonotype came up a few times. The chain couples TRBV9 to TRBJ2-1, with D perhaps TRBD1 or TRBD2 (5 bases each). The CDR3 consists of 16 residues. Germline V gene data show CDR1 as SGDLS and CDR2 as YYNGEE. The V gene lost 4 bases and the J gene lost 3 bases, with 17 bases spanning the gap. CDR3 in amino acids: CASSPGTQVIYNEQFF. CDR3 nucleotides: TGTGCCAGCAGCCCAGGGACCCAGGTGATCTACAATGAGCAGTTCTTC. Variable domain in full (rest from reference TRBV9 and TRBJ2-1): DSGVTQTPKHLITATGQRVTLRCSPRSGDLSVYWYQQSLDQGLQFLIQYYNGEERAKGNILERFSAQQFPDLHSELNLSSLELGDSALYFCASSPGTQVIYNEQFFGPGTRLTVL.

This clonotype was seen only a few times. The CDR3 DNA reads as TGTGCCAGCAACTCCCCCCCCAATGAGCAGTTCTTC. Translating gives CASNSPPNEQFF. The gene calls are TRBV7-9 and TRBJ2-1; D is uncertain. Trimming removed 7 bases from V and 6 bases from J, with 10 bases in between. The germline V gene has CDR1 SEHNR and CDR2 FQNEAQ (reference sequence). The CDR3 is 12 amino acids.

The chain combines TRBV6-1 with TRBJ2-7, with no clear D. The CDR3 sequence is 15 residues long. The germline V gene has CDR1 MNHNS and CDR2 SASEGT. V was shortened by 8 bases and J by 1 base, with 18 bases between the two germline ends. The CDR3 here is CASSSLILGSYEQYF. For the CDR3, the DNA is TGTGCCAGCTCCTCATTAATTTTGGGATCCTACGAGCAGTACTTC.